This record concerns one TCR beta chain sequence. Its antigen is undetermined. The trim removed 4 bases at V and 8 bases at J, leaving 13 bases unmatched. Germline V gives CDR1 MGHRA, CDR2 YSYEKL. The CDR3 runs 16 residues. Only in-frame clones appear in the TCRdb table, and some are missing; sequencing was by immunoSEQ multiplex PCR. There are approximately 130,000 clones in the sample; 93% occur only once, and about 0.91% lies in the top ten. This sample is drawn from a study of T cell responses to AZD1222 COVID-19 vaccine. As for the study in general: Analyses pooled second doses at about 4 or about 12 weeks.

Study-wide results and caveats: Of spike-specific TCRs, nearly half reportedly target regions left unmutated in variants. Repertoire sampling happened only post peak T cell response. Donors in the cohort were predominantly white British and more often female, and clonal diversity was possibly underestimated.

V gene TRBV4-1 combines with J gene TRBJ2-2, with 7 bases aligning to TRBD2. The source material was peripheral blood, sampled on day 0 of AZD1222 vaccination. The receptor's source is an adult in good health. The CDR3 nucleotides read TGCGCCAGCAGCCCTGGGCGGCGGGGGAGCGCTGGGGAGCTGTTTTTT. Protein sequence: CASSPGRRGSAGELFF.